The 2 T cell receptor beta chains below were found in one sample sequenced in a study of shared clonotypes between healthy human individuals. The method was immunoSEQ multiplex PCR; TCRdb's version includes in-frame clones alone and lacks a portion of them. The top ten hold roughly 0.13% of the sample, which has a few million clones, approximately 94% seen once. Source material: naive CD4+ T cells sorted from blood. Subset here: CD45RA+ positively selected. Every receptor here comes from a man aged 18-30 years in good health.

This CDR3 reads CASTRTGKETQYF. In DNA, the CDR3 is TGTGCCAGCACCCGAACAGGAAAAGAGACCCAGTACTTC. This chain links TRBV11-2 with TRBJ2-5; possible D gene TRBD1, 5 bases. CDR3 length equals 13 residues. Germline V lookup: CDR1 SGHAT, CDR2 FQNNGV. V was trimmed by 7 bases and J by 3 bases, leaving 12 bases between them.

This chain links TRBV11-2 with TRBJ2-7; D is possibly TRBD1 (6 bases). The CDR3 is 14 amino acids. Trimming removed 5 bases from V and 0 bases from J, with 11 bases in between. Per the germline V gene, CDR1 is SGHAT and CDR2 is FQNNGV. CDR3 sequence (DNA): TGTGCCAGCAGCCGCGACAGGAACTCCTACGAGCAGTACTTC. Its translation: CASSRDRNSYEQYF.